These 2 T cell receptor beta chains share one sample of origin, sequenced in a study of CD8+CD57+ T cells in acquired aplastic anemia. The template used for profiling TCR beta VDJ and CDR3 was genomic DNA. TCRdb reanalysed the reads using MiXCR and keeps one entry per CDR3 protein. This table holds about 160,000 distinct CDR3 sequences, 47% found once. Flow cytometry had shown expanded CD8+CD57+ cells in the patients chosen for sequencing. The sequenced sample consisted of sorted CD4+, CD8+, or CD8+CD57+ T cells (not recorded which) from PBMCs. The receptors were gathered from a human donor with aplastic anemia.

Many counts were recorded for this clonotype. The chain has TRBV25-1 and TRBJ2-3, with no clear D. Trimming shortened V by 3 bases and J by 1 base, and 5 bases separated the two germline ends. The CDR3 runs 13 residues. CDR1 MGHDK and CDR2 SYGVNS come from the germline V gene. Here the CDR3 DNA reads TGTGCCAGCAGTGACCCAGGCACAGATACGCAGTATTTT. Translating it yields CASSDPGTDTQYF.

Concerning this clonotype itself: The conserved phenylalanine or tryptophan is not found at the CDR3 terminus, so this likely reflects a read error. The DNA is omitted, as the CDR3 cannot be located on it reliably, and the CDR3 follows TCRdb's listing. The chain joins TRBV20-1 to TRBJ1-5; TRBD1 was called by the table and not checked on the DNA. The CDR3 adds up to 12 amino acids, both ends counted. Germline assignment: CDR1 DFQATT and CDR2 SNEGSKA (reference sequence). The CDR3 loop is CSVTGLGQPQHL.